These 26 T cell receptor beta chains were sequenced from one sample in a study of shared clonotypes between healthy human individuals (dated by TCRdb to 2020 to 2021). CD8 naive samples were obtained by positive selection for CCR7 among CD45RO-negative cells, yielding a CD45RA+CCR7+ population from which TemRA cells were excluded. To prepare the library, the immunoSEQ multiplex PCR assay was applied. Entries here come from immuneACCESS through TCRdb and include only in-frame sequences with V and J called. Some clones fail to appear in such tables; in the studies checked, an unresolved V gene covers under half of the shortfall, and the cause of the remainder is unknown. Across this sample there are some 2,000,000 clones, with about 95% seen only once. The top ten clonotypes cover around 1.1% of the sample. The sequenced sample consisted of naive CD8+ T cells sorted from blood. In the paper's terms, the cell subset or site label means: CD45RA+CCR7+. The receptors were sampled from a man between 18 and 29 years old in good health.

The chain is built from TRBV13 and TRBJ2-5; D might be TRBD1 or TRBD2, each matching 5 bases. Per the germline V gene, CDR1 is PRHDT and CDR2 is FYEKMQ (reference sequence). Trimming took 5 bases from V and 1 from J, leaving 8 bases between them. The CDR3 consists of 13 residues. CDR3 residues: CASSPGPQETQYF. CDR3 nucleotide sequence: TGTGCCAGCAGCCCGGGGCCCCAAGAGACCCAGTACTTC.

The gene calls are TRBV4-1 and TRBJ2-7, with 7 bases fitting TRBD2. Germline trimming cut 1 base from V and 3 bases from J; bases unmatched to any gene: 6. Per the germline V gene, CDR1 is MGHRA and CDR2 is YSYEKL. This CDR3 contains 15 residues. The DNA of the CDR3 is TGCGCCAGCAGCCAAGCTCTAGCGGACCACTACGAGCAGTACTTC. Protein: CASSQALADHYEQYF.

The chain joins TRBV5-4 to TRBJ2-7; TRBD1 might be the D (5 bases). Per the germline V gene, CDR1 is SGHNT and CDR2 is YYREEE (reference sequence). Trimming shortened V by 4 bases and J by 5 bases, and 22 bases separated the two germline ends. This CDR3 spans 16 amino acids. As DNA, the CDR3 is TGTGCCAGCAGCCCAGATGGGTGGGGCGCCCCCCACGAGCAGTACTTC. This codes for CASSPDGWGAPHEQYF. Looking up the rest from reference TRBV5-4 and TRBJ2-7 gives the full variable domain: ETGVTQSPTHLIKTRGQQVTLRCSSQSGHNTVSWYQQALGQGPQFIFQYYREEENGRGNFPPRFSGLQFPNYSSELNVNALELDDSALYLCASSPDGWGAPHEQYFGPGTRLTVT.

This chain connects TRBV25-1 to TRBJ2-3, with D perhaps matching TRBD2 (5 bases). Germline CDR1 reads MGHDK; CDR2 reads SYGVNS. The CDR3 is 16 residues long. V was cut by 5 bases and J by 3 bases, with 18 bases left in between. CDR3 DNA: TGTGCCAGCAGTCCCCGGTTTCTGGAGGATACAGATACGCAGTATTTT. As protein: CASSPRFLEDTDTQYF.

J is TRBJ2-3 and V is TRBV6-5; D is perhaps TRBD1 (6 bases). This CDR3 region has 14 residues. Germline CDR1 and CDR2: MNHEY and SVGAGI. Trimming took off 10 bases at V and 4 bases at J, with 18 bases between the two ends. CDR3 DNA sequence: TGTGCCACCGTGGGGCAGGGGTCGGCAGATACGCAGTATTTT. Translated, it gives CATVGQGSADTQYF.

This CDR3 is CASSLVDPGVDEQFF. CDR3 in DNA: TGTGCCAGCAGCTTAGTGGACCCCGGGGTCGATGAGCAGTTCTTC. J is TRBJ2-1 and V is TRBV7-9; a weak D match, TRBD2 (5 bases). V was cut by 1 base and J by 8 bases, with 15 bases left in between. The CDR3 is 15 amino acids. CDR1 and CDR2 from the germline V gene are SEHNR and FQNEAQ (reference sequence).

Notes on this clone: Distinct nucleotide sequences in the sample also encode this CDR3. V and J are TRBV4-1 and TRBJ2-7, with D tentatively TRBD2 (5 bases). The V gene's germline CDR1 is MGHRA and CDR2 YSYEKL. The length of the CDR3 is 14 residues. V was shortened by 1 base and J by 3 bases, with 10 bases between the two germline ends. The CDR3 loop is CASSQVLRDYEQYF. CDR3 sequence (DNA): TGCGCCAGCAGCCAAGTACTCCGGGACTACGAGCAGTACTTC.

The chain has TRBV21-1 and TRBJ2-1; the D call in the table, TRBD2, was not verified against the DNA. TRBV21-1 is deemed a pseudogene. The CDR3 consists of 15 residues. The CDR3 sequence: CASLARGDSYNEQFF. The CDR3 region has the DNA TGTGCCAGCCTAGCACGCGGGGATTCCTACAATGAGCAGTTCTTC.

Comments on this clone: Additional DNA sequences in this sample encode the identical CDR3. The chain employs TRBV19 and TRBJ1-1, with a weak D call TRBD1 (5 bases). This CDR3 spans 13 amino acids. V lost 3 bases and J 1 base, leaving 6 bases between the germline ends. CDR1 and CDR2 from the germline V gene are LNHDA and SQIVND (reference sequence). CDR3 nucleotides: TGTGCCAGTAGTATTCAGGGGAACACTGAAGCTTTCTTT. Translating it yields CASSIQGNTEAFF.

This clone was detected once. The rearrangement uses TRBV7-6 and TRBJ2-5, with 8 bases that match TRBD2. The CDR3 is 15 residues long. The germline V gene has CDR1 SGHVS and CDR2 FNYEAQ. Trimming took 1 base from V and 2 from J; bases not matched to a gene: 3. The CDR3 spells CASSLVPSGQETQYF. The DNA for the CDR3 is TGTGCCAGCAGCTTAGTTCCTAGCGGGCAAGAGACCCAGTACTTC. The entire variable domain, with the rest obtained from reference TRBV7-6 and TRBJ2-5, is as follows: GAGVSQSPRYKVTKRGQDVALRCDPISGHVSLYWYRQALGQGPEFLTYFNYEAQQDKSGLPNDRFSAERPEGSISTLTIQRTEQRDSAMYRCASSLVPSGQETQYFGPGTRLLVL.

V usage is TRBV7-2 and J usage is TRBJ2-7; 7 bases line up with TRBD1. This CDR3 is 13 amino acids long. V lost 4 bases to trimming and J lost 3 bases; unmatched junction nucleotides: 3. The germline gives CDR1 SGHTA, CDR2 FQGNSA. The CDR3 is CASSWDRSYEQYF. Here the CDR3 DNA reads TGTGCCAGCAGCTGGGACAGAAGCTACGAGCAGTACTTC.

A remark on this clone: An end of the junction differs from the germline gene, which may be a read error. The gene calls are TRBV7-7 and TRBJ2-3; TRBD1 is a possible D gene (5 bases). The CDR3 spans 14 residues. Germline-derived CDR1 and CDR2 are SSHAT and FNYEAQ (reference sequence). CDR3 DNA: TGTGCTAGCAGTCCAGGGTTCGGCACAGATACGCAGTATTTT. Translated: CASSPGFGTDTQYF. Full variable domain (rest looked up from reference TRBV7-7 and TRBJ2-3): GAGVSQSPRYKVTKRGQDVTLRCDPISSHATLYWYQQALGQGPEFLTYFNYEAQPDKSGLPSDRFSAERPEGSISTLTIQRTEQRDSAMYRCASSPGFGTDTQYFGPGTRLTVL.

This rearrangement joins TRBV19 to TRBJ2-3, with 13 bases that match TRBD2. This CDR3 region has 15 residues. Unmatched junction bases numbered 2, after V lost 4 bases and J lost 4 bases. Germline V lookup: CDR1 LNHDA, CDR2 SQIVND (reference sequence). The CDR3 DNA reads TGTGCCAGTAGTAGGACTAGCGGGGGTTCAGATACGCAGTATTTT. Encoded protein: CASSRTSGGSDTQYF.

V and J are TRBV7-9 and TRBJ2-2, with TRBD2 matching 9 bases. V lost 2 bases, J lost 7 bases, and 8 bases stayed unmatched. Germline assignment: CDR1 SEHNR and CDR2 FQNEAQ (reference sequence). The CDR3 sequence is 16 residues long. CDR3 DNA sequence: TGTGCCAGCAGCTTAATCGGGCTAGCGGGATTCGGGGAGCTGTTTTTT. Translated: CASSLIGLAGFGELFF.

V and J are TRBV6-1 and TRBJ1-5; D gene uncertain. CDR3 length equals 12 residues. From germline, CDR1 is MNHNS and CDR2 SASEGT. Trimming pared 6 bases from V and 5 bases from J, leaving 8 bases between. CDR3 loop: CASRVVDQPQHF. DNA for the CDR3: TGTGCCAGCAGGGTTGTTGATCAGCCCCAGCATTTT.

This clone has a single count. The chain carries TRBV2 and TRBJ2-2, with 7 positions matching TRBD2. Trimming cost V 9 bases and J 2 bases; bases outside gene matches: 6. Germline loops: CDR1 SNHLY, CDR2 FYNNEI. CDR3 length: 14 amino acids. The CDR3 sequence is CARRTSVNTGELFF. The CDR3 DNA sequence: TGTGCCAGGAGGACTAGTGTTAACACCGGGGAGCTGTTTTTT. Together with reference TRBV2 and TRBJ2-2, the CDR3 gives the full variable domain: EPEVTQTPSHQVTQMGQEVILRCVPISNHLYFYWYRQILGQKVEFLVSFYNNEISEKSEIFDDQFSVERPDGSNFTLKIRSTKLEDSAMYFCARRTSVNTGELFFGEGSRLTVL.

The chain couples TRBV5-8 to TRBJ1-2; TRBD1 matches at 7 bases. CDR1 is SGHTS, CDR2 YDEGEE, per germline. Trimming cost V 1 base and J 7 bases; bases outside gene matches: 7. CDR3 size: 14 residues. This CDR3 is CASSLPSQGSGYTF. Here the CDR3 DNA reads TGTGCCAGCAGCTTGCCTTCACAGGGGTCTGGCTACACCTTC.

The rearrangement joins TRBV6-6 to TRBJ1-1; D uncertain. V lost 7 bases to trimming and J lost 0 bases, with 9 bases between them. The CDR3 has 13 residues. Germline V gene sequence: CDR1 MNHNY, CDR2 SVGAGI (reference sequence). DNA for the CDR3: TGTGCCAGCACCCCCGGGCTGAACACTGAAGCTTTCTTT. Amino acid sequence: CASTPGLNTEAFF.

V usage is TRBV4-3 and J usage is TRBJ2-5, with D possibly being TRBD1 or TRBD2 (5 bases each). Looked up from germline, CDR1 is LGHNA and CDR2 is YSLEER. The CDR3 is 16 amino acids. With 0 bases removed from V and 5 bases from J, the gap between germline ends came to 16 bases. CDR3 loop: CASSQDLGTGSETQYF. In DNA, the CDR3 is TGCGCCAGCAGCCAAGATCTGGGGACGGGTAGTGAGACCCAGTACTTC.

This chain joins TRBV5-1 and TRBJ1-1; 8 bases agree with TRBD1. Trimming took 1 base from V and 8 from J; bases not matched to a gene: 13. This CDR3 has 16 amino acids. Germline CDR1 SGHRS, CDR2 YFSETQ. This chain's CDR3 is CASSLRQGPAPREAFF. DNA of the CDR3: TGCGCCAGCAGCTTGCGACAGGGGCCCGCACCGCGAGAAGCTTTCTTT.

This chain uses TRBV11-2 with TRBJ2-7; 9 nucleotides line up with TRBD2. The V segment lost 1 base and the J segment 1 base; nucleotides outside the gene matches: 11. The CDR3 runs to 18 residues. Germline V gene data show CDR1 as SGHAT and CDR2 as FQNNGV. The CDR3 loop is CASSLVLLAGRGSYEQYF. In DNA form, the CDR3 reads TGTGCCAGCAGCTTAGTTCTGCTAGCGGGGCGCGGATCCTACGAGCAGTACTTC.

V gene TRBV7-9 combines with J gene TRBJ2-3; no reliable D call. CDR3 length: 13 residues. V was clipped by 5 bases and J by 5 bases, with 11 bases between them. Looked up from germline, CDR1 is SEHNR and CDR2 is FQNEAQ (reference sequence). CDR3: CASSPSELDTQYF. DNA for the CDR3: TGTGCCAGCAGCCCATCGGAACTAGATACGCAGTATTTT.

The genes are TRBV14 and TRBJ2-7; D is possibly TRBD1 or TRBD2 (5 bases each). The CDR3 has 15 residues. V was shortened by 0 bases and J by 2 bases, with 11 bases between the two germline ends. The germline V gene has CDR1 SGHDN and CDR2 FVKESK. The CDR3 sequence: CASSQDEGLPYEQYF. The CDR3 coding sequence is TGTGCCAGCAGCCAAGATGAGGGGCTCCCCTACGAGCAGTACTTC.

The chain employs TRBV4-1 and TRBJ2-3; no firm D call. In germline, CDR1 is MGHRA, CDR2 YSYEKL. The V and J ends lost 4 bases and 2 bases respectively, with 10 bases between them. CDR3 length: 14 residues. In nucleotides, the CDR3 is TGCGCCAGCAGCCCGGGCGGATACACAGATACGCAGTATTTT. Protein sequence: CASSPGGYTDTQYF.

This rearrangement joins TRBV5-4 to TRBJ1-2; no clear D. Per germline, CDR1 SGHNT and CDR2 YYREEE (reference sequence). Deletions cut 2 bases from V and 6 bases from J, with 11 bases between. The CDR3 sequence is 13 residues long. CDR3 nucleotides: TGTGCCAGCAGCTTTAGCCCGGAAGATGGCTACACCTTC. Protein: CASSFSPEDGYTF.

The V gene is TRBV19, the J gene TRBJ2-3, with 7 bases that match TRBD2. J was trimmed by 1 base and V by 3 bases; bases with no gene match: 7. The length of the CDR3 is 16 residues. Germline V gives CDR1 LNHDA, CDR2 SQIVND (reference sequence). The CDR3 coding sequence is TGTGCCAGTAGTATGGTGGCTAGCGGAGGCACAGATACGCAGTATTTT. As protein: CASSMVASGGTDTQYF.